This section outlines one T cell receptor beta chain sequence together with its context. This sample was taken from a study of cytomegalovirus exposure and HLA in healthy donors. CDR3 length: 14 amino acids. V gave up 5 bases and J gave up 2 bases; unmatched junction bases: 4. Germline V lookup: CDR1 SEHNR, CDR2 FQNEAQ (reference sequence). In the PCR, 60 Vbeta and 13 Jbeta primers were used. Data came from immunoSEQ multiplex PCR; TCRdb stores just in-frame clones and leaves some out. The repertoire has 95,000 to 150,000 clones, 17% of them found once; the top ten carry roughly 2.7%. The chain links TRBV7-9 to TRBJ2-7; 9 bases fit TRBD1. Material for sequencing was PBMCs. The origin of this receptor is a female donor in good health and CMV-seropositive. In DNA form, the CDR3 reads TGTGCCAGCAGCGCCGGGACAGGGACCTACGAGCAGTACTTC. This gives the protein CASSAGTGTYEQYF.